Sequencing of this T cell receptor beta chain was carried out in a study of OX40 agonist ivuxolimab in advanced cancers. TCRdb's copy holds only in-frame clones and misses some; the assay was immunoSEQ multiplex PCR. Here the sample spans about 33,000 clones, roughly nine tenths being singletons. The TCR sequence derives from an adult with an advanced solid tumor such as melanoma, head and neck, liver or kidney cancer. This material consisted of CD4+ or CD8+ T cells sorted from blood, taken in a trial of the OX40 agonist ivuxolimab.

This CDR3 is CASSLGPTYEQYF. The DNA of the CDR3 is TGTGCCAGCAGCTTAGGGCCGACCTACGAGCAGTACTTC. The V call is TRBV13, the J call TRBJ2-7; no clear D. CDR1 and CDR2 from the germline V gene are PRHDT and FYEKMQ (reference sequence). Trimming cost V 0 bases and J 2 bases, with 5 bases left between them. The CDR3 extends over 13 amino acids.